This T cell receptor beta chain was sequenced for a study of somatic mutations in cytotoxic T cells in rheumatoid arthritis. Notes on the study in general: Over 20% of CD8+ cells belonged to the largest CD8+ clone in about an eighth of the roughly 60 patients.

The investigators isolated CD4+ and CD8+ cells by positive magnetic bead selection and checked their purity by flow cytometry. As regards this clone: What it recognizes is unknown.

Germline-derived CDR1 and CDR2 are MDHEN and SYDVKM. V was trimmed by 3 bases and J by 0 bases, leaving 9 bases between them. The CDR3 spans 16 residues. Libraries were prepared by immunoSEQ multiplex PCR; TCRdb keeps only in-frame clonotypes and omits some of them. Seen here are 25,000 to 30,000 clones, approximately 86% observed once, and the top ten hold over 7.5%. The clonotype was recovered from an adult with rheumatoid arthritis. Specimen: CD8+ T cells sorted from blood. The rearrangement uses TRBV28 and TRBJ1-6; D is ambiguous. CDR3 in amino acids: CASSFTESSYNSPLHF. DNA for the CDR3: TGTGCCAGCAGTTTTACGGAGAGCTCCTATAATTCACCCCTCCACTTT.